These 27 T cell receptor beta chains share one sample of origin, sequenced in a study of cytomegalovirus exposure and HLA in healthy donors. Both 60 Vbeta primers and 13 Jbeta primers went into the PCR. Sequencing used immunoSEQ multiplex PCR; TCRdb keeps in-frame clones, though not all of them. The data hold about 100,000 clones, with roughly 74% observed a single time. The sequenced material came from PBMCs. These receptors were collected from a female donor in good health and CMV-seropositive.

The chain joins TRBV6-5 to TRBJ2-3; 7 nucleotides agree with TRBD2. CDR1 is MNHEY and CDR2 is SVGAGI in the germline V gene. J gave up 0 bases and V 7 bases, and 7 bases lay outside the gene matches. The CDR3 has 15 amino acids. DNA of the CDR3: TGTGCCAGCACGAGAGCGGGATTTAGCACAGATACGCAGTATTTT. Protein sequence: CASTRAGFSTDTQYF.

Here the CDR3 DNA reads TGTGCCTCCACCGGCCGGGTGAAGGGGCAAGAGACCCAGTACTTC. Translation gives CASTGRVKGQETQYF. The chain joins TRBV6-1 to TRBJ2-5; D is perhaps TRBD1 (5 bases). Germline lookup yields CDR1 MNHNS and CDR2 SASEGT. The ends were cut back, 11 bases at V and 2 bases at J, with 21 bases in the middle. There are 15 residues in the CDR3.

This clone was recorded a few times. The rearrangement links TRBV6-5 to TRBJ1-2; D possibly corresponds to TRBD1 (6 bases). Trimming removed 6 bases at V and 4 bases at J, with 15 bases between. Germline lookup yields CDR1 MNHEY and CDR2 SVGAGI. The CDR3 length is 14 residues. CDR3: CASRPDQGFYGYTF. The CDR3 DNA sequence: TGTGCCAGCAGACCCGACCAGGGGTTCTATGGCTACACCTTC.

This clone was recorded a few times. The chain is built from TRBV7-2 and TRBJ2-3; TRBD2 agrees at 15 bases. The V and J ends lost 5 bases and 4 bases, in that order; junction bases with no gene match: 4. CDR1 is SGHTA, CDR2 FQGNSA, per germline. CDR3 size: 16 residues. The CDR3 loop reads CASSRTSGGASDTQYF. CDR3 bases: TGTGCCAGCAGCAGGACTAGCGGGGGGGCCTCAGATACGCAGTATTTT.

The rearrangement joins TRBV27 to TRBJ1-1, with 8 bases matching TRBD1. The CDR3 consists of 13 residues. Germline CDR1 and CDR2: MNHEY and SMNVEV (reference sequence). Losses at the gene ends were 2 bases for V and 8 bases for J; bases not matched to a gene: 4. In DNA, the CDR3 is TGTGCCAGCAGTTTAGGCAGGGGGCTCGAAGCTTTCTTT. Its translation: CASSLGRGLEAFF.

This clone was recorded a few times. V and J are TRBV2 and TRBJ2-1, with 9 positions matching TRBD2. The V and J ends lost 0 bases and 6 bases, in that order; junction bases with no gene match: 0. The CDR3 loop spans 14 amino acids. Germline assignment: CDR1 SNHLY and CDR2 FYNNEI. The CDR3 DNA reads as TGTGCCAGCAGTGAAGCGCGGGGGGGCAATGAGCAGTTCTTC. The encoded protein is CASSEARGGNEQFF.

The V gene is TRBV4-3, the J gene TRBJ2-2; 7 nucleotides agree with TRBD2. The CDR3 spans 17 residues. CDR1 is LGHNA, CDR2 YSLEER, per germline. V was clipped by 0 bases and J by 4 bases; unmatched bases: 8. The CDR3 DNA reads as TGCGCCAGCAGCCAAGATGGGGGGGTGCAGCCCACCGGGGAGCTGTTTTTT. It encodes CASSQDGGVQPTGELFF.

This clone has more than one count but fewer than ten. CDR3 protein: CASSRGSTGRTYEQYF. CDR3 coding DNA: TGTGCCAGCAGCCGGGGATCGACAGGGAGGACCTACGAGCAGTACTTC. The chain uses TRBV14 and TRBJ2-7; D may be TRBD1 (7 bases). V was shortened by 4 bases and J by 2 bases, with 18 bases between the two germline ends. The germline V gene has CDR1 SGHDN and CDR2 FVKESK. The CDR3 covers 16 residues. The full variable domain, its missing parts supplied by reference TRBV14 and TRBJ2-7, is EAGVTQFPSHSVIEKGQTVTLRCDPISGHDNLYWYRRVMGKEIKFLLHFVKESKQDESGMPNNRFLAERTGGTYSTLKVQPAELEDSGVYFCASSRGSTGRTYEQYFGPGTRLTVT.

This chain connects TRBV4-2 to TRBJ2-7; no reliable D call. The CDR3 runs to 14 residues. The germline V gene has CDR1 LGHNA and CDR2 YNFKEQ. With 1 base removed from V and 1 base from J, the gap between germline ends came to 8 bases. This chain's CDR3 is CASSQGLSSYEQYF. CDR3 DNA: TGTGCCAGCAGCCAAGGACTCTCTTCCTACGAGCAGTACTTC.

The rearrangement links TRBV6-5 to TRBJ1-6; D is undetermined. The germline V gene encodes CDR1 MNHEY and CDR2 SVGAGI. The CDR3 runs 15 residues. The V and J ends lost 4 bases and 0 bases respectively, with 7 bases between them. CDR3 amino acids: CASSWQSSYNSPLHF. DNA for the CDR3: TGTGCCAGCAGTTGGCAGTCCTCCTATAATTCACCCCTCCACTTT.

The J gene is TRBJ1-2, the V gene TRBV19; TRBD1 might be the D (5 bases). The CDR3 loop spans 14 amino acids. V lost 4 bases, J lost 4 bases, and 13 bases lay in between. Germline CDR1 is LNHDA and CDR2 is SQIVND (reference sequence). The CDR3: CASSTRASSYGYTF. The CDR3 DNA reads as TGTGCCAGTAGTACCAGGGCGTCTAGCTATGGCTACACCTTC.

The CDR3 loop reads CASRVGQGFNEKLFF. The CDR3 nucleotides are TGTGCCAGCAGGGTAGGACAGGGCTTTAATGAAAAACTGTTTTTT. The rearrangement uses TRBV6-1 and TRBJ1-4; 8 positions match TRBD1. Unmatched junction bases numbered 7, after V lost 6 bases and J lost 4 bases. Germline CDR1 and CDR2: MNHNS and SASEGT. This CDR3 is built from 15 residues.

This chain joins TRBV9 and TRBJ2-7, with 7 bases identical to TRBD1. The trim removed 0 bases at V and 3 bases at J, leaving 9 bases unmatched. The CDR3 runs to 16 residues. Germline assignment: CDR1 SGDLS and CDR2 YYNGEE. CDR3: CASSVGGTVEHYEQYF. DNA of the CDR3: TGTGCCAGCAGCGTAGGGGGGACAGTTGAACACTACGAGCAGTACTTC.

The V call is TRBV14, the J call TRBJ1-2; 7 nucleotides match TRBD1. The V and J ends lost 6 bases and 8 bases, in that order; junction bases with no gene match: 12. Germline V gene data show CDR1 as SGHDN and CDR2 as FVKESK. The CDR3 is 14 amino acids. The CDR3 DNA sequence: TGTGCCAGCAGTGGTAACGAGGGGGCTCGGGGCTACACCTTC. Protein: CASSGNEGARGYTF.

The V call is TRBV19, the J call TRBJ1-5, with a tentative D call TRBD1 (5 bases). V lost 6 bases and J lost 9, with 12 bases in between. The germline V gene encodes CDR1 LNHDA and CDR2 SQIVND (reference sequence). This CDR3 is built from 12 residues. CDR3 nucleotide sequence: TGTGCCAGTAGCAGGGAAATTGGGCCCCAGCATTTT. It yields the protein CASSREIGPQHF. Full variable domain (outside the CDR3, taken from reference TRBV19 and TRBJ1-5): DGGITQSPKYLFRKEGQNVTLSCEQNLNHDAMYWYRQDPGQGLRLIYYSQIVNDFQKGDIAEGYSVSREKKESFPLTVTSAQKNPTAFYLCASSREIGPQHFGDGTRLSIL.

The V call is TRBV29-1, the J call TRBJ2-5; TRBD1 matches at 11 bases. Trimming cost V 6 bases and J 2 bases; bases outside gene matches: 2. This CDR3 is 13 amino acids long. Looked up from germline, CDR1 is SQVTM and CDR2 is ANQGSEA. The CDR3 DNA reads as TGCAGCGTGGACAGGGGGCTGCAAGAGACCCAGTACTTC. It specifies CSVDRGLQETQYF.

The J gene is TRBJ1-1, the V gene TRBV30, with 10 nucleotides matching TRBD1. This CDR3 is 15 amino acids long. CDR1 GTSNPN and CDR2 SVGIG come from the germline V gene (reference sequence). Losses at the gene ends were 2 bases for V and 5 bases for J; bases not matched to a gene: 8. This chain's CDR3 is CAWSWKRQGATEAFF. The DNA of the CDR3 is TGTGCCTGGAGTTGGAAAAGACAGGGGGCAACTGAAGCTTTCTTT.

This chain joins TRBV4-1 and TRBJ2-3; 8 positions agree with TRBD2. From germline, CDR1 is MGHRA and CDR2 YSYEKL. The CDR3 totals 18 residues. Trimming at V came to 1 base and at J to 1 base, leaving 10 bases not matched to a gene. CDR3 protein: CASSQGGGSGVRTDTQYF. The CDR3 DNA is TGCGCCAGCAGCCAAGGAGGGGGTAGCGGGGTACGCACAGATACGCAGTATTTT.

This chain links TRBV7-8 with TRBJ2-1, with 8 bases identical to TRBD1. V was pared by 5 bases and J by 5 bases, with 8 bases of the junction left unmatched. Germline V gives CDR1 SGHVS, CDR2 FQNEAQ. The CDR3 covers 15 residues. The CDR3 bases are TGTGCCAGCAGCCTGCAGGGGGCGGGGAACAATGAGCAGTTCTTC. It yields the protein CASSLQGAGNNEQFF.

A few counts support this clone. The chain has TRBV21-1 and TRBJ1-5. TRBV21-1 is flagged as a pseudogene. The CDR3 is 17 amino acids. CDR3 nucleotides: TGTGCCAGCAGCAAATGTGGAAGCGGAGTTAGCAATCAGCCCCAGCATTTT. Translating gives CASSKCGSGVSNQPQHF.

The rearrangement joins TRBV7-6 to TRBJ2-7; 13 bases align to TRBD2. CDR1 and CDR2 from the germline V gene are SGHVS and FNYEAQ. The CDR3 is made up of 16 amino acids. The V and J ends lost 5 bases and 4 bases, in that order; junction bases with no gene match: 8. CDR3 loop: CASSPRTGLAGYEQYF. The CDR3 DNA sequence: TGTGCCAGCAGCCCGCGTACGGGACTAGCGGGGTACGAGCAGTACTTC.

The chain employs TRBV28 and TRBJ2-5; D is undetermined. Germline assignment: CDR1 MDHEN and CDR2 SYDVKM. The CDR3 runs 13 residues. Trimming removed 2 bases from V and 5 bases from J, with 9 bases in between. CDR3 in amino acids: CASSLPGSETQYF. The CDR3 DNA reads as TGTGCCAGCAGTTTACCCGGGTCGGAGACCCAGTACTTC.

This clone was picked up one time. The CDR3 sequence is CASMRGGQNTEAFF. Here the CDR3 DNA reads TGTGCCAGCATGAGAGGGGGCCAGAACACTGAAGCTTTCTTT. The chain combines TRBV28 with TRBJ1-1, with TRBD1 identical over 7 bases. The CDR3 loop spans 14 amino acids. CDR1 is MDHEN, CDR2 SYDVKM, per germline. V lost 7 bases to trimming and J lost 1 base; unmatched junction nucleotides: 6. Full variable domain (outside the CDR3, taken from reference TRBV28 and TRBJ1-1): DVKVTQSSRYLVKRTGEKVFLECVQDMDHENMFWYRQDPGLGLRLIYFSYDVKMKEKGDIPEGYSVSREKKERFSLILESASTNQTSMYLCASMRGGQNTEAFFGQGTRLTVV.

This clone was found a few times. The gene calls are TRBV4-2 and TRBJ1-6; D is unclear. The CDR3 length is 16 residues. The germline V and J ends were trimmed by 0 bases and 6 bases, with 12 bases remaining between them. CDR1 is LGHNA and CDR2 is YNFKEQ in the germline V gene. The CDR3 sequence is CASSQDATQINSPLHF. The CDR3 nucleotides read TGTGCCAGCAGCCAAGATGCGACACAGATTAATTCACCCCTCCACTTT.

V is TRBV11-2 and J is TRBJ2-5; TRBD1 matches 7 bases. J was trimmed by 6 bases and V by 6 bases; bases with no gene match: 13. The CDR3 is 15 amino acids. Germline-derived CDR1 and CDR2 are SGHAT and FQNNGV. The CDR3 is CASSIVGTALQTQYF. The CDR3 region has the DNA TGTGCCAGCAGTATTGTAGGGACAGCTCTGCAGACCCAGTACTTC.

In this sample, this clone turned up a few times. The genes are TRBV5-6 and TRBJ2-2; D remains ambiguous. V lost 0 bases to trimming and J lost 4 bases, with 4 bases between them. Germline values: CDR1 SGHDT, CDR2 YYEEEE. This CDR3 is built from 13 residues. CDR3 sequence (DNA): TGTGCCAGCAGCTTGGGCGTCACCGGGGAGCTGTTTTTT. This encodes CASSLGVTGELFF.

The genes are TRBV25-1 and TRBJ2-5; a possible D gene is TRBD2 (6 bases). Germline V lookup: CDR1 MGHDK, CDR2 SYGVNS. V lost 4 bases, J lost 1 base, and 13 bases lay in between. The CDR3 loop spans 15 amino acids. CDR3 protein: CASSARGIPQETQYF. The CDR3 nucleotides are TGTGCCAGCAGTGCGCGGGGAATACCCCAAGAGACCCAGTACTTC.